The next 7 T cell receptor beta chains were all read from a single sample in a study of T-cell reconstitution after alpha-beta-depleted transplantation in children. Preparation of the TCRbeta library was carried out with unique molecular identifiers. TCRdb passed the PCR reads through MiXCR, listing each CDR3 protein once. Of about 580,000 distinct CDR3 sequences in the sample, around 23% were seen once. Sequencing used PBMCs, mostly from graft donor cells, obtained 360 days after TCRalphabeta/CD19-depleted stem cell transplant. These receptors came from a boy less than two years old who had a stem cell transplant for acute myeloid leukemia, so the T cells may come from the graft donor.

The chain couples TRBV12-3 or TRBV12-4 to TRBJ1-5; D not resolved. Trimming shortened V by 6 bases and J by 3 bases, and 6 bases separated the two germline ends. The CDR3 has 12 residues. Here the CDR3 DNA reads TGTGCCAGCAGAGGTCTCAATCAGCCCCAGCATTTT. It encodes CASRGLNQPQHF.

The CDR3: CASSSTGKEDQPQHF. The CDR3 DNA reads as TGTGCCAGCAGCTCAACGGGGAAGGAGGATCAGCCCCAGCATTTT. The chain has TRBV7-9 and TRBJ1-5; D not certain. Per the germline V gene, CDR1 is SEHNR and CDR2 is FQNEAQ (reference sequence). This CDR3 spans 15 amino acids. Between the trimmed V and J ends, which lost 4 bases and 5 bases, there was a span of 15 bases.

The rearrangement uses TRBV5-1 and TRBJ1-5, with 9 nucleotides matching TRBD1. This CDR3 is built from 16 residues. Germline values: CDR1 SGHRS, CDR2 YFSETQ. The V gene end was trimmed by 0 bases and the J gene end by 4 bases; junction bases not matched to a gene: 5. This CDR3 reads CASSLGTDRGNQPQHF. The CDR3 bases are TGCGCCAGCAGCTTGGGGACTGACAGGGGGAATCAGCCCCAGCATTTT.

V is TRBV28 and J is TRBJ1-2; TRBD1 is a possible D gene (6 bases). V lost 9 bases, J lost 7 bases, and 15 bases lay in between. This CDR3 is 12 amino acids long. The germline gives CDR1 MDHEN, CDR2 SYDVKM. CDR3 region: CASRYRVRGYTF. CDR3 coding DNA: TGTGCCAGTCGGTACAGGGTTCGTGGCTACACCTTC.

This clonotype has more than one count but fewer than ten. The rearrangement links TRBV5-5 to TRBJ2-6; D remains ambiguous. The CDR3 is 15 amino acids. Germline lookup yields CDR1 SGHKS and CDR2 YYEKEE (reference sequence). The V end lost 1 base, the J end lost 4 bases, and 9 bases lay between the germline ends. The CDR3 DNA sequence: TGTGCCAGCAGCTTGCTAGGTCCCGGGGCCAACGTCCTGACTTTC. Protein: CASSLLGPGANVLTF.

In its sample, this clonotype was seen many times. The chain carries TRBV29-1 and TRBJ1-2; possible D gene TRBD1, 5 bases. The V and J ends lost 3 bases and 4 bases respectively, with 12 bases between them. Per the germline V gene, CDR1 is SQVTM and CDR2 is ANQGSEA. The CDR3 totals 13 residues. The CDR3 coding sequence is TGCAGCGTTGACAGTGAGACAGCCTATGGCTACACCTTC. This codes for CSVDSETAYGYTF.

At least ten counts were recorded for this clonotype. The chain couples TRBV28 to TRBJ2-1; D may be TRBD2 (6 bases). Trimming removed 0 bases from V and 7 bases from J, with 13 bases in between. The CDR3 runs 15 residues. The germline V gene has CDR1 MDHEN and CDR2 SYDVKM. CDR3 residues: CASSLWGGLQNEQFF. CDR3 coding DNA: TGTGCCAGCAGTTTATGGGGAGGACTACAAAATGAGCAGTTCTTC.